A single sample gave rise to the 14 T cell receptor beta chains below, sequenced in a study of blood T cell repertoires in COVID-19. Only in-frame clones appear in the TCRdb table, and some are missing; sequencing was by immunoSEQ multiplex PCR. In the table there are some 30,000 clones, roughly 80% of which are singletons. The sequenced material came from peripheral blood. The receptors were gathered from a man older than 75 with active COVID-19.

The rearrangement links TRBV10-2 to TRBJ1-1; no clear D gene. Germline assignment: CDR1 WSHSY and CDR2 SAAADI. The CDR3 consists of 13 residues. The V end was cut by 8 bases, the J end by 1 base, with 11 bases between. The CDR3 DNA follows: TGCGCCAGCCAGGTTGACCAGAACACTGAAGCTTTCTTT. Translating gives CASQVDQNTEAFF.

In this sample, this clone turned up once. The chain employs TRBV12-5 and TRBJ1-3; 7 nucleotides agree with TRBD1. Germline V gene lookup returns CDR1 LGHNT and CDR2 FRNRAP. The CDR3 totals 18 residues. The V segment lost 0 bases and the J segment 3 bases; nucleotides outside the gene matches: 11. The CDR3 DNA sequence: TGTGCTAGTGGTTTGGTACTGGGAGGAGGGGGCAGTGGAAACACCATATATTTT. Its protein product is CASGLVLGGGGSGNTIYF.

V gene TRBV7-2 combines with J gene TRBJ2-1, with 7 bases fitting TRBD1. This CDR3 is built from 16 residues. The V and J ends lost 7 bases and 7 bases, in that order; junction bases with no gene match: 16. CDR1 and CDR2 from the germline V gene are SGHTA and FQGNSA. The CDR3 DNA reads TGTGCCAGCATCCAAGTAGGGGGCTTATTGAGGAATGAGCAGTTCTTC. Its translation: CASIQVGGLLRNEQFF. Supplemented by reference TRBV7-2 and TRBJ2-1, the full variable domain reads GAGVSQSPSNKVTEKGKDVELRCDPISGHTALYWYRQSLGQGLEFLIYFQGNSAPDKSGLPSDRFSAERTGGSVSTLTIQRTQQEDSAVYLCASIQVGGLLRNEQFFGPGTRLTVL.

The rearrangement joins TRBV7-9 to TRBJ2-6, with 8 bases that match TRBD1. The trim removed 4 bases at V and 2 bases at J, leaving 7 bases unmatched. Germline V lookup: CDR1 SEHNR, CDR2 FQNEAQ (reference sequence). The CDR3 runs 17 residues. CDR3 protein: CASSSNLGQAGANVLTF. The CDR3 DNA is TGTGCCAGCAGCTCCAATCTGGGACAGGCTGGGGCCAACGTCCTGACTTTC.

This sequence joins TRBV4-2 and TRBJ2-7; D is unclear. Germline V gene sequence: CDR1 LGHNA, CDR2 YNFKEQ. The ends were cut back, 0 bases at V and 0 bases at J, with 12 bases in the middle. The CDR3 has 16 residues. DNA of the CDR3: TGTGCCAGCAGCCAAGACCCGCGACACAACTCCTACGAGCAGTACTTC. It specifies CASSQDPRHNSYEQYF.

The chain combines TRBV27 with TRBJ2-3, with TRBD2 matching over 12 bases. Germline assignment: CDR1 MNHEY and CDR2 SMNVEV (reference sequence). This CDR3 is built from 17 residues. V lost 3 bases, J lost 2 bases, and 6 bases stayed unmatched. The DNA for the CDR3 is TGTGCCAGCAGTTTTCGAAGGACTAGCGGGACCACAGATACGCAGTATTTT. This translates into CASSFRRTSGTTDTQYF.

The chain combines TRBV29-1 with TRBJ1-5; D is possibly TRBD1 (6 bases). The CDR3 covers 14 residues. Germline V gene lookup returns CDR1 SQVTM and CDR2 ANQGSEA. The V gene lost 4 bases and the J gene lost 4 bases, with 14 bases spanning the gap. The CDR3 DNA reads as TGCAGCGTTGGGACACAGGGAAGGAATCAGCCCCAGCATTTT. This codes for CSVGTQGRNQPQHF.

A few counts support this clone. J is TRBJ2-5 and V is TRBV4-2; 12 positions agree with TRBD1. The CDR3 spans 16 residues. The V gene end was trimmed by 2 bases and the J gene end by 5 bases; junction bases not matched to a gene: 6. In germline, CDR1 is LGHNA, CDR2 YNFKEQ. CDR3 nucleotides: TGTGCCAGCAGCCAATTGGGACAGGGGGCATCGGAGACCCAGTACTTC. Amino acid sequence: CASSQLGQGASETQYF.

The gene calls are TRBV3-1 (or the pseudogene TRBV3-2) and TRBJ2-1; 10 nucleotides align to TRBD2. The germline V gene has CDR1 LGHDT and CDR2 YNNKEL (reference sequence). CDR3 length: 18 amino acids. The V and J ends lost 1 base and 8 bases, in that order; junction bases with no gene match: 14. The CDR3: CASSQGRGSGGARYEQFF. Written as DNA, the CDR3 is TGTGCCAGCAGCCAAGGAAGGGGGAGCGGGGGGGCCCGATATGAGCAGTTCTTC.

The chain is built from TRBV6-5 and TRBJ2-3; D ambiguous. The CDR3 is made up of 12 amino acids. CDR1 and CDR2 from the germline V gene are MNHEY and SVGAGI. Between the trimmed V and J ends, which lost 4 bases and 0 bases, there was a span of 2 bases. CDR3 amino acids: CASSSSTDTQYF. CDR3 in DNA: TGTGCCAGCAGTTCTAGCACAGATACGCAGTATTTT.

This clone was counted only a few times. The V gene is TRBV2, the J gene TRBJ2-7; D is possibly TRBD1 (5 bases). The CDR3 sequence is 15 residues long. Trimming cost V 1 base and J 2 bases, with 12 bases left between them. The germline gives CDR1 SNHLY, CDR2 FYNNEI. CDR3 DNA: TGTGCCAGCAGTGAAGATCTTACAGGCGCCTACGAGCAGTACTTC. Its protein product is CASSEDLTGAYEQYF. The full variable domain, its missing parts supplied by reference TRBV2 and TRBJ2-7, is EPEVTQTPSHQVTQMGQEVILRCVPISNHLYFYWYRQILGQKVEFLVSFYNNEISEKSEIFDDQFSVERPDGSNFTLKIRSTKLEDSAMYFCASSEDLTGAYEQYFGPGTRLTVT.

The chain couples TRBV6-4 to TRBJ2-2; D gene uncertain. This CDR3 comprises 13 residues. Germline V lookup: CDR1 MRHNA, CDR2 SNTAGT. The germline V and J ends were trimmed by 2 bases and 8 bases, with 9 bases remaining between them. This CDR3 reads CASSDVGVGELFF. The CDR3 nucleotides read TGTGCCAGCAGTGACGTCGGAGTAGGGGAGCTGTTTTTT.

Only one count was recorded for this clone. The gene calls are TRBV27 and TRBJ2-3; 10 positions match TRBD2. The CDR3 is 15 residues long. With 6 bases clipped from V and 1 base from J, the junction kept 4 bases outside the gene matches. Germline CDR1 is MNHEY and CDR2 is SMNVEV (reference sequence). The CDR3 sequence: CASSSGLAGTDTQYF. DNA for the CDR3: TGTGCCAGCAGCTCAGGACTAGCGGGCACAGATACGCAGTATTTT.

Here the CDR3 reads CASSRGGTGVTEAFF. The CDR3 DNA sequence: TGCGCCAGCAGCCGCGGGGGGACAGGGGTCACTGAAGCTTTCTTT. The rearrangement uses TRBV4-1 and TRBJ1-1, with 10 bases matching TRBD1. The CDR3 length is 15 residues. V dropped 4 bases and J dropped 4; count of bases not matched to a gene: 6. Germline loops: CDR1 MGHRA, CDR2 YSYEKL.